The T cell receptor beta chain described here comes from a study of post-analysis software for immune sequencing data. About the research overall: Recorded disease courses covered relapsing-remitting, secondary progressive and progressive-relapsing multiple sclerosis. Some patients had no subtype annotation. Study-level findings and limits: Included in a set of 5 or 6 TRBV segments more frequent in patients than controls were TRBV5-6, TRBV5-1 and TRBV20-1. Controls significantly exceeded multiple sclerosis patients in normalized Chao1 diversity. The F measure placed samples prepared in the same batch into strongly shared clusters.

cDNA libraries of TCR beta carried unique molecular identifiers. TCRdb redid the calling of the PCR reads with MiXCR, one entry per CDR3 protein. The sample contains hundreds of thousands of distinct CDR3 sequences, more than 30% of which appear only once. V trimming: 6 bases; J trimming: 6 bases; junction bases outside the gene matches: 9. CDR3 length: 15 amino acids. Per germline, CDR1 SGHAT and CDR2 FQNNGV. As for this clonotype: Its antigen is undetermined.

This rearrangement joins TRBV11-2 to TRBJ2-3; 10 nucleotides agree with TRBD2. The sample was blood. This receptor was taken from a girl aged 2 to 9 with multiple sclerosis. The CDR3 loop is CASRLSGGGSDTQYF. The CDR3 DNA sequence: TGTGCCAGCAGGTTAAGCGGGGGGGGTTCGGATACGCAGTATTTT.